These T cell receptor beta chains were read from a single sample in a study of breast tumors, draining lymph nodes, adjacent tissues. TCRdb redid the calling of the multiplex PCR reads with MiXCR, one entry per CDR3 protein. Among some 31,000 distinct CDR3 sequences listed, 63% were seen once. The sequenced sample consisted of breast tumor tissue. All receptors come from a female donor with breast cancer. Some clones in this sample may be carry-over from other donors' samples. Each CDR3 is given with its conserved first and last residue. The D gene is left open where the match is weak. Size values are once, few and many counts, or a class for expanded clones, and some rows have none.

V: TRBV7-9; D: TRBD1; size: medium-sized; J: TRBJ2-1; CDR3: CASSLEGQGGHNEQFF; DNA: TGTGCCAGCAGCTTAGAGGGACAGGGAGGTCACAATGAGCAGTTCTTC
V: TRBV7-7; D: -; size: few; J: TRBJ2-5; CDR3: CASSLRPEGQETQYF; DNA: TGTGCTAGCAGCTTAAGGCCGGAGGGCCAAGAGACCCAGTACTTC
V: TRBV15; D: -; size: -; J: TRBJ1-6; CDR3: CATSRDLPGANSPLHF; DNA: TGTGCCACCAGCAGAGATCTACCAGGGGCGAATTCACCCCTCCACTTT
V: TRBV9; D: TRBD2; size: -; J: TRBJ2-1; CDR3: CASSDSSGPAYAYNEQFF; DNA: TGTGCCAGCAGCGACTCTAGCGGGCCCGCGTATGCCTACAATGAGCAGTTCTTC
V: TRBV20-1; D: -; size: many; J: TRBJ1-4; CDR3: CSVTEMDSGNEKLFF; DNA: TGCAGTGTCACAGAAATGGACAGTGGTAATGAAAAACTGTTTTTT
V: TRBV20-1; D: TRBD2; size: -; J: TRBJ2-7; CDR3: CSARTSGRSHEQYF; DNA: TGCAGTGCTAGGACTAGCGGGAGGTCCCACGAGCAGTACTTC
V: TRBV29-1; D: -; size: few; J: TRBJ2-5; CDR3: CSAKRALQETQYF; DNA: TGCAGCGCAAAAAGGGCCCTTCAAGAGACCCAGTACTTC
V: TRBV5-1; D: -; size: -; J: TRBJ1-3; CDR3: CASSVATVNSGNTIYF; DNA: TGCGCCAGCAGCGTGGCGACCGTAAACTCTGGAAACACCATATATTTT
V: TRBV7-9; D: -; size: -; J: TRBJ2-3; CDR3: CASSPRQITDTQYF; DNA: TGTGCCAGCAGCCCCCGACAGATCACGGATACGCAGTATTTT
V: TRBV4-1; D: TRBD2; size: many; J: TRBJ2-3; CDR3: CASSQVQLAGTDTQYF; DNA: TGCGCCAGCAGCCAAGTCCAACTAGCGGGCACAGATACGCAGTATTTT
V: TRBV20-1; D: -; size: once; J: TRBJ1-4; CDR3: CSAKSNEKLFF; DNA: TGCAGTGCAAAGTCTAATGAAAAACTGTTTTTT
V: TRBV29-1; D: TRBD2; size: -; J: TRBJ2-1; CDR3: CSVEGNAGTSGIIIYNEQFF; DNA: TGCAGCGTTGAAGGGAACGCCGGGACTAGCGGGATAATCATTTACAATGAGCAGTTCTTC
V: TRBV10-3; D: -; size: -; J: TRBJ1-2; CDR3: CAISEVGGGGYGYTF; DNA: TGTGCCATCAGTGAGGTAGGGGGTGGCGGCTATGGCTACACCTTC
V: TRBV7-9; D: -; size: -; J: TRBJ2-5; CDR3: CASSFIEETQYF; DNA: TGTGCCAGCAGCTTTATTGAAGAGACCCAGTACTTC
V: TRBV7-9; D: -; size: -; J: TRBJ1-4; CDR3: CASSSGTSNEKLFF; DNA: TGTGCCAGCAGCTCCGGGACGTCTAATGAAAAACTGTTTTTT
V: TRBV11-3; D: -; size: many; J: TRBJ1-4; CDR3: CASSQGSNEKLFF; DNA: TGTGCCAGCAGCCAAGGATCGAATGAAAAACTGTTTTTT
V: TRBV2; D: TRBD2; size: -; J: TRBJ2-1; CDR3: CASSWTSGRGGEQFF; DNA: TGTGCCAGCAGTTGGACTAGCGGGAGGGGGGGTGAGCAGTTCTTC
V: TRBV20-1; D: -; size: many; J: TRBJ2-1; CDR3: CSARDPGQRTYNEQFF; DNA: TGCAGTGCTAGAGACCCAGGACAGAGAACCTACAATGAGCAGTTCTTC
V: TRBV20-1; D: TRBD2; size: -; J: TRBJ2-5; CDR3: CSASPETGGETQYF; DNA: TGCAGTGCTAGCCCTGAGACGGGGGGGGAGACCCAGTACTTC
V: TRBV7-9; D: TRBD2; size: -; J: TRBJ2-1; CDR3: CASSFLGGGLAGASSYNEQFF; DNA: TGTGCCAGCAGCTTCCTAGGGGGGGGACTAGCGGGGGCGAGCTCCTACAATGAGCAGTTCTTC
V: TRBV20-1; D: -; size: many; J: TRBJ1-1; CDR3: CSANANTEAFF; DNA: TGCAGTGCCAACGCGAACACTGAAGCTTTCTTT
V: TRBV2; D: -; size: -; J: TRBJ1-4; CDR3: CASSEALQDEKLFF; DNA: TGTGCCAGCAGTGAAGCGTTACAGGATGAAAAACTGTTTTTT
V: TRBV6-5; D: TRBD1; size: -; J: TRBJ1-4; CDR3: CASSVAGGYNEKLFF; DNA: TGTGCCAGCAGTGTAGCAGGGGGCTACAATGAAAAACTGTTTTTT
V: TRBV29-1; D: TRBD2; size: -; J: TRBJ2-1; CDR3: CSARTSGRLNEQFF; DNA: TGCAGCGCACGGACTAGCGGGAGGCTCAATGAGCAGTTCTTC
V: TRBV5-1; D: TRBD2; size: many; J: TRBJ2-1; CDR3: CASSWTSGNNEQFF; DNA: TGCGCCAGCAGCTGGACTAGCGGAAACAATGAGCAGTTCTTC
V: TRBV24-1; D: -; size: -; J: TRBJ2-7; CDR3: CATSFRGAGEQYF; DNA: TGTGCCACCAGTTTCCGGGGGGCGGGCGAGCAGTACTTC
V: TRBV12-3/TRBV12-4; D: TRBD2; size: -; J: TRBJ2-1; CDR3: CASSLPSGAYNGQFF; DNA: TGTGCCAGCAGTCTACCTAGCGGGGCTTACAATGGGCAATTCTTC
V: TRBV15; D: TRBD1; size: -; J: TRBJ1-6; CDR3: CATSRDPQGVVVSPLHF; DNA: TGTGCCACCAGCAGAGATCCACAGGGGGTAGTAGTTTCACCCCTCCACTTT
V: TRBV6-6; D: TRBD1; size: -; J: TRBJ1-4; CDR3: CASRIGDSENEKPFF; DNA: TGTGCCAGCAGGATAGGGGACAGTGAAAATGAAAAACCGTTTTTT
V: TRBV27; D: TRBD1; size: many; J: TRBJ1-2; CDR3: CASGTGTGAYGYTF; DNA: TGTGCCAGCGGAACCGGGACAGGGGCCTATGGCTACACCTTC
V: TRBV2; D: TRBD1; size: -; J: TRBJ1-2; CDR3: CASSGFGTGAGGYTF; DNA: TGTGCCAGCAGTGGGTTTGGGACAGGGGCTGGTGGCTACACCTTC
V: TRBV29-1; D: -; size: -; J: TRBJ2-3; CDR3: CSVGGDSLFTDTQYF; DNA: TGCAGCGTTGGGGGGGACAGTCTTTTCACAGATACGCAGTATTTT
V: TRBV12-3/TRBV12-4; D: -; size: -; J: TRBJ2-1; CDR3: CASSLKGNEQFF; DNA: TGTGCCAGCAGTTTAAAAGGGAATGAGCAGTTCTTC
V: TRBV7-2; D: -; size: -; J: TRBJ1-2; CDR3: CASSHLAGYGYTF; DNA: TGTGCCAGCAGCCACCTGGCGGGCTATGGCTACACCTTC
V: TRBV14; D: TRBD1; size: -; J: TRBJ1-6; CDR3: CASTQGERDNSPLHF; DNA: TGTGCCAGCACCCAGGGGGAGAGGGATAATTCACCCCTCCACTTT
V: TRBV9; D: -; size: -; J: TRBJ1-2; CDR3: CASSPTPFDKAGYTF; DNA: TGTGCCAGCAGCCCCACCCCCTTCGACAAGGCTGGCTACACCTTC
V: TRBV28; D: TRBD1; size: -; J: TRBJ1-2; CDR3: CASSFSRGQSGYTF; DNA: TGTGCCAGCAGTTTCTCCAGGGGGCAAAGTGGCTACACCTTC
V: TRBV27; D: -; size: many; J: TRBJ2-1; CDR3: CASSLKVASPLKQFF; DNA: TGTGCCAGCAGTCTCAAGGTGGCTAGCCCTCTCAAGCAGTTCTTC
V: TRBV10-3; D: -; size: once; J: TRBJ1-4; CDR3: CAIGGSGGVNNEKLFF; DNA: TGTGCCATCGGTGGGTCCGGTGGTGTTAATAATGAAAAACTGTTTTTT
V: TRBV24-1; D: -; size: once; J: TRBJ2-5; CDR3: CATSDPTLRDKRPKTF; DNA: TGTGCCACCAGTGATCCGACTCTCAGGGACAAGAGACCCAAGACTTTC